This note documents a single TCR beta chain sequence. The sample comes from a study of blood T cell repertoires in COVID-19. Background on the study: The study drew acute and convalescent COVID-19 samples from the United States, Italy and Spain. T cells, B-cell-depleted T cells, or PBMCs provided the cDNA or gDNA that served as material.

Seattle patients were enrolled while actively infected and followed longitudinally. This table comes from immunoSEQ multiplex PCR, and its TCRdb copy is limited to in-frame clones, with some not included. Among around 130,000 clones listed, less than 90% were seen once. Trimming took off 3 bases at V and 8 bases at J, with 10 bases between the two ends. This CDR3 has 12 amino acids. CDR1 is MGHDK, CDR2 SYGVNS, per germline. The specimen sequenced was peripheral blood. This sequence was found in a human donor with COVID-19, enrolled during active disease. The donor label of this sample is uncertain. The chain combines TRBV25-1 with TRBJ2-5; TRBD2 is a possible D gene (5 bases). The CDR3 region has the DNA TGTGCCAGCAGTGACTTGAGGGCTACCCAGTACTTC. Translated: CASSDLRATQYF.